This entry lists 22 T cell receptor beta chains sequenced from one sample in a study of Ad26.COV2.S vaccination and SARS-CoV-2 variants. Treatment denoted: roughly 19 received Ad26.COV2.S at low or high dose, single or two shots; 5 received placebo; per-sample allocation not given. Material that was analyzed had been drawn on day 63 after the first vaccine or placebo injection. Measured with immunoSEQ multiplex PCR; TCRdb has only the in-frame clones, and not every one. This table has more than 400,000 clones, over 80% appearing once. The specimen was peripheral blood, collected in a trial of Ad26.COV2.S vaccine versus placebo. The receptors were sampled from a person aged 18-60 years who received the Ad26.COV2.S COVID-19 vaccine or a placebo.

This rearrangement joins TRBV7-2 to TRBJ2-3, with TRBD2 matching 8 bases. Germline V CDR1 and CDR2: SGHTA, FQGNSA. Unmatched junction bases numbered 7, after V lost 5 bases and J lost 3 bases. This CDR3 spans 15 amino acids. CDR3: CASSRSSGGTDTQYF. The CDR3 DNA reads as TGTGCCAGCAGCCGCTCCAGCGGGGGTACAGATACGCAGTATTTT.

The V and J genes are TRBV18 and TRBJ2-1; 9 bases map to TRBD2. J was trimmed by 10 bases and V by 2 bases; bases with no gene match: 9. Germline V CDR1 and CDR2: KGHSH, LQKENI. The CDR3 is 15 amino acids. The CDR3 is CASSPKVVAGVEQFF. The CDR3 DNA sequence: TGTGCCAGCTCACCAAAAGTAGTAGCGGGGGTGGAGCAGTTCTTC.

The CDR3 coding sequence is TGTGCCAGCAGCTTATTGGCGATCTCTGGGGCCAACGTCCTGACTTTC. It encodes CASSLLAISGANVLTF. The chain carries TRBV7-9 and TRBJ2-6; D ambiguous. Germline V gene sequence: CDR1 SEHNR, CDR2 FQNEAQ (reference sequence). Trimming stripped 2 bases from V and 0 bases from J, with 8 bases between. There are 16 residues in the CDR3.

The gene calls are TRBV2 and TRBJ1-1, with D hard to call. CDR1 is SNHLY and CDR2 is FYNNEI in the germline V gene. The CDR3 is made up of 13 amino acids. V gave up 8 bases and J gave up 0 bases, with 10 bases separating them. CDR3 residues: CASSPRMNTEAFF. CDR3 coding DNA: TGTGCCAGCTCGCCGAGGATGAACACTGAAGCTTTCTTT.

The genes are TRBV18 and TRBJ2-5; perhaps TRBD2 as D (6 bases). CDR1 is KGHSH, CDR2 LQKENI, per germline. V lost 0 bases and J lost 5, with 22 bases in between. This CDR3 contains 18 residues. CDR3 coding DNA: TGTGCCAGCTCACCACCGAATTTCTCTGAGGGAGGTTCGGAGACCCAGTACTTC. Its protein is CASSPPNFSEGGSETQYF.

This chain connects TRBV13 to TRBJ2-3; no firm D call. CDR1 and CDR2 from the germline V gene are PRHDT and FYEKMQ (reference sequence). The CDR3 spans 14 residues. The germline V and J ends were trimmed by 6 bases and 1 base, with 11 bases remaining between them. The CDR3 region has the DNA TGTGCCAGCAGTTTTGGATATGGCACAGATACGCAGTATTTT. This encodes CASSFGYGTDTQYF.

The chain is built from TRBV27 and TRBJ1-6, with 7 positions matching TRBD1. V lost 3 bases and J lost 7; bases outside the gene matches: 6. The CDR3 spans 15 residues. Germline CDR1 MNHEY, CDR2 SMNVEV (reference sequence). The CDR3 is CASSFDRVGNSPLHF. The DNA for the CDR3 is TGTGCCAGCAGTTTCGACAGGGTAGGGAATTCACCCCTCCACTTT.

The chain couples TRBV28 to TRBJ2-4; unclear D gene. The germline V and J ends were trimmed by 5 bases and 7 bases, with 15 bases remaining between them. Germline V gene lookup returns CDR1 MDHEN and CDR2 SYDVKM. The CDR3 sequence is 14 residues long. CDR3 nucleotides: TGTGCCAGCAGTACCGTAGTTCCAAAGAACATTCAGTACTTC. Protein: CASSTVVPKNIQYF.

This clone was recorded once. The CDR3 here is CASSPRVQANTGELFF. The CDR3 DNA reads TGCGCCAGCAGCCCGCGCGTCCAAGCGAACACCGGGGAGCTGTTTTTT. The chain couples TRBV4-3 to TRBJ2-2, with no clear D. Trimming shortened V by 4 bases and J by 0 bases, and 12 bases separated the two germline ends. Germline V lookup: CDR1 LGHNA, CDR2 YSLEER. The CDR3 has 16 residues.

The chain is built from TRBV27 and TRBJ2-7; 8 nucleotides line up with TRBD1. V lost 8 bases to trimming and J lost 2 bases; unmatched junction nucleotides: 5. The germline V gene has CDR1 MNHEY and CDR2 SMNVEV (reference sequence). This CDR3 region has 13 residues. The CDR3 loop is CASSRTGTYEQYF. CDR3 sequence (DNA): TGTGCCAGCTCCCGGACAGGGACCTACGAGCAGTACTTC.

The V gene is TRBV19, the J gene TRBJ2-7; D is possibly TRBD2 (7 bases). CDR1 LNHDA and CDR2 SQIVND come from the germline V gene (reference sequence). V gave up 3 bases and J gave up 6 bases, with 15 bases separating them. The CDR3 is 14 amino acids. CDR3 residues: CASSMGRGGSEQYF. The CDR3 DNA is TGTGCCAGTAGTATGGGCAGGGGAGGGTCCGAGCAGTACTTC.

In its sample, this clone was seen once. The chain carries TRBV9 and TRBJ2-5; D is uncertain. The V and J ends lost 0 bases and 5 bases respectively, with 5 bases between them. From germline, CDR1 is SGDLS and CDR2 YYNGEE. The CDR3 runs to 12 residues. CDR3 region: CASSVEGETQYF. CDR3 nucleotides: TGTGCCAGCAGCGTAGAAGGGGAGACCCAGTACTTC. Combining the CDR3 with reference TRBV9 and TRBJ2-5 gives the whole variable domain DSGVTQTPKHLITATGQRVTLRCSPRSGDLSVYWYQQSLDQGLQFLIQYYNGEERAKGNILERFSAQQFPDLHSELNLSSLELGDSALYFCASSVEGETQYFGPGTRLLVL.

The gene calls are TRBV4-3 and TRBJ2-7; 8 bases are shared with TRBD1. Germline values: CDR1 LGHNA, CDR2 YSLEER. CDR3 size: 15 residues. V shed 4 bases and J 3 bases; nucleotides not matched to a gene: 8. The CDR3 loop reads CASSLETGQGYEQYF. In nucleotides, the CDR3 is TGCGCCAGCAGCCTCGAAACCGGACAGGGCTACGAGCAGTACTTC.

The rearrangement uses TRBV5-1 and TRBJ2-3, with a weak D call TRBD2 (6 bases). Germline CDR1 reads SGHRS; CDR2 reads YFSETQ. The CDR3 spans 13 residues. Trimming took off 5 bases at V and 0 bases at J, with 7 bases between the two ends. The CDR3 nucleotides are TGCGCCAGCAGGCGGGGTAGCACAGATACGCAGTATTTT. Translated: CASRRGSTDTQYF.

This chain joins TRBV7-2 and TRBJ2-1; 9 bases match TRBD2. This CDR3 has 16 amino acids. Unmatched junction bases numbered 8, after V lost 3 bases and J lost 5 bases. Looked up from germline, CDR1 is SGHTA and CDR2 is FQGNSA. In DNA, the CDR3 is TGTGCCAGCAGCTTTGGGCGGGGGGGCCTACACAATGAGCAGTTCTTC. It translates to CASSFGRGGLHNEQFF. The complete variable domain, with remaining parts taken from reference TRBV7-2 and TRBJ2-1, reads GAGVSQSPSNKVTEKGKDVELRCDPISGHTALYWYRQSLGQGLEFLIYFQGNSAPDKSGLPSDRFSAERTGGSVSTLTIQRTQQEDSAVYLCASSFGRGGLHNEQFFGPGTRLTVL.

The V and J genes are TRBV3-1 (or the pseudogene TRBV3-2) and TRBJ2-7; D might be TRBD2 (7 bases). Germline V CDR1 and CDR2: LGHDT, YNNKEL (reference sequence). V was cut by 6 bases and J by 4 bases, with 19 bases left in between. The CDR3 has 15 amino acids. CDR3 sequence: CASSIYGGGQYEQYF. The CDR3 DNA is TGTGCCAGCAGTATCTATGGGGGGGGCCAGTACGAGCAGTACTTC.

The chain uses TRBV4-1 and TRBJ2-1, with D tentatively TRBD1 or TRBD2 (6 bases each). CDR3 length: 17 amino acids. Germline V gene lookup returns CDR1 MGHRA and CDR2 YSYEKL. The ends were cut back, 0 bases at V and 0 bases at J, with 12 bases in the middle. CDR3 bases: TGCGCCAGCAGCCAAGACACGGGGGCGAGCTCCTACAATGAGCAGTTCTTC. This translates into CASSQDTGASSYNEQFF.

The chain employs TRBV6-2 or TRBV6-3 and TRBJ2-1, with D maybe TRBD2 (6 bases). Trimming removed 6 bases at V and 0 bases at J, with 15 bases between. Germline CDR1 and CDR2: MNHEY and SVGEGT. The CDR3 is 16 amino acids. The DNA for the CDR3 is TGTGCCAGCAGCCCCGCGGGGCCGGGCTCCTACAATGAGCAGTTCTTC. It translates to CASSPAGPGSYNEQFF.

The V gene is TRBV11-2, the J gene TRBJ2-3, with D perhaps TRBD1 (6 bases). The length of the CDR3 is 14 residues. Trimming removed 5 bases from V and 2 bases from J, with 11 bases in between. CDR1 SGHAT and CDR2 FQNNGV come from the germline V gene. The CDR3 DNA follows: TGTGCCAGCAGCCGGACAGTCTACACAGATACGCAGTATTTT. Protein sequence: CASSRTVYTDTQYF. Supplemented by reference TRBV11-2 and TRBJ2-3, the full variable domain reads EAGVAQSPRYKIIEKRQSVAFWCNPISGHATLYWYQQILGQGPKLLIQFQNNGVVDDSQLPKDRFSAERLKGVDSTLKIQPAKLEDSAVYLCASSRTVYTDTQYFGPGTRLTVL.

The chain uses TRBV12-5 and TRBJ2-7; a possible D gene is TRBD2 (5 bases). V lost 0 bases to trimming and J lost 4 bases, with 22 bases between them. Germline lookup yields CDR1 LGHNT and CDR2 FRNRAP. This CDR3 region has 18 residues. The DNA for the CDR3 is TGTGCTAGTGGTTTGGTACTGAGAGGGCCCCCGCCTAGTTACGAGCAGTACTTC. Residues: CASGLVLRGPPPSYEQYF.

Details on this clone: This CDR3 is also generated by other DNA sequences in the sample. The rearrangement uses TRBV6-2 or TRBV6-3 and TRBJ1-1; D gene uncertain. CDR1 MNHEY and CDR2 SVGEGT come from the germline V gene. The CDR3 runs to 12 residues. Trimming took off 3 bases at V and 5 bases at J, with 7 bases between the two ends. The CDR3 spells CASSYVGTEAFF. The CDR3 DNA sequence: TGTGCCAGCAGTTATGTGGGGACTGAAGCTTTCTTT.

V gene TRBV6-2 or TRBV6-3 combines with J gene TRBJ1-5; 9 bases are a match to TRBD1. This CDR3 is built from 17 residues. Germline V gene sequence: CDR1 MNHEY, CDR2 SVGEGT. Germline trimming cut 4 bases from V and 4 bases from J; bases unmatched to any gene: 11. CDR3 protein: CASSLPGQGLSNQPQHF. The CDR3, as DNA: TGTGCCAGCAGTTTACCGGGACAGGGATTATCAAATCAGCCCCAGCATTTT.